This T cell receptor (beta chain) was sequenced during a study of response to subunit inactivated influenza vaccine. From the RT-PCR reads, TCRdb called clonotypes with MiXCR, one entry per CDR3 protein. This table holds approximately 700,000 distinct CDR3 sequences, around 16% found once. The CDR3 is 14 residues long. V was clipped by 0 bases and J by 4 bases, with 8 bases between them. The V gene's germline CDR1 is SGHRS and CDR2 YFSETQ. About this clonotype itself: Its matching antigen is unknown.

Study findings and constraints: Each seasonal flu vaccination may recruit only limited new T cells, authors suggested.

The chain has TRBV5-1 and TRBJ1-5, with D possibly TRBD1 on 6 matching bases. The sequence derives from a man between 45 and 60 years old who received an inactivated influenza vaccine. The sample was PBMCs from blood, taken 11 to 12 days after vaccination. The CDR3 bases are TGCGCCAGCAGCTTGGGGGACAAAAATCAGCCCCAGCATTTT. This translates into CASSLGDKNQPQHF.